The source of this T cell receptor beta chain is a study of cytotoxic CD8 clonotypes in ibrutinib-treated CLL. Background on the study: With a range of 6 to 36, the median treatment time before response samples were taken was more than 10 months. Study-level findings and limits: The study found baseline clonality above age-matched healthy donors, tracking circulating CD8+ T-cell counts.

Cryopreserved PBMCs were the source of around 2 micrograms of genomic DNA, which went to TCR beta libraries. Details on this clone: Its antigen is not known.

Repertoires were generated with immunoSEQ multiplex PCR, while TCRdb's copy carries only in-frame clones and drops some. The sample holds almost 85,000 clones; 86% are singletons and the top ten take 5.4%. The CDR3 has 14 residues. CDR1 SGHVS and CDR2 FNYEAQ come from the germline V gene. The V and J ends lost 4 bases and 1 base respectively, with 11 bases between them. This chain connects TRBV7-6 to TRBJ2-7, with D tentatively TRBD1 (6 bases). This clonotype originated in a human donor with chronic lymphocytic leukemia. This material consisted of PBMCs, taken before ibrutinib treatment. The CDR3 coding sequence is TGTGCCAGCAGCTCCCAGACAGGATCCTACGAGCAGTACTTC. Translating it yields CASSSQTGSYEQYF.